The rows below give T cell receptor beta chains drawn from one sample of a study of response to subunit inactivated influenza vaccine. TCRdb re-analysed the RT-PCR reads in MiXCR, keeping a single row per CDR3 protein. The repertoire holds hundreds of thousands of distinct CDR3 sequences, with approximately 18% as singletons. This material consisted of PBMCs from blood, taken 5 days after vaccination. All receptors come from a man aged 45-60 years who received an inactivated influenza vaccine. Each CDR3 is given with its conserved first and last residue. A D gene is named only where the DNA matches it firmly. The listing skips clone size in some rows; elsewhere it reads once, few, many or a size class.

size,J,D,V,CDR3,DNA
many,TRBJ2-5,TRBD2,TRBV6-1,CASGLAGLETQYF,TGTGCCAGCGGGCTAGCGGGGCTGGAGACCCAGTACTTC
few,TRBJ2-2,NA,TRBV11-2,CASSLEGGFGTGELFF,TGTGCCAGCAGCTTAGAAGGCGGGTTCGGCACCGGGGAGCTGTTTTTT
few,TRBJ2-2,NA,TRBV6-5,CASSSDTLSGELFF,TGTGCCAGCAGTTCAGACACTCTGTCCGGGGAGCTGTTTTTT
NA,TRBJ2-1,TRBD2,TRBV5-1,CASRGGTSNEQFF,TGCGCCAGCAGGGGCGGGACTAGCAATGAGCAGTTCTTC
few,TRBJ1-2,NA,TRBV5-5,CASSLEGYSNYGYTF,TGTGCCAGCAGCTTGGAAGGGTACTCTAACTATGGCTACACCTTC
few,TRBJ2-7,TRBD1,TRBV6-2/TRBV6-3,CASSYSTGGRHEQYF,TGTGCCAGCAGTTACTCGACAGGGGGCCGGCACGAGCAGTACTTC
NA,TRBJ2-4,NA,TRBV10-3,CAISEMEAYIQYF,TGTGCCATCAGTGAGATGGAGGCGTACATTCAGTACTTC
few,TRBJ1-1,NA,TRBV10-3,CAIRPVGNTEAFF,TGTGCCATCCGGCCCGTAGGGAACACTGAAGCTTTCTTT
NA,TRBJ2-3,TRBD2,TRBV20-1,CSATRGGNTDTQYF,TGCAGTGCTACCCGCGGGGGTAACACAGATACGCAGTATTTT
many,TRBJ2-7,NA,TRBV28,CASTRQVGSYEQYF,TGTGCCAGCACCCGACAGGTGGGCTCCTACGAGCAGTACTTC
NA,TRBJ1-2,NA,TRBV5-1,CASSLAWGMTYGYTF,TGCGCCAGCAGCTTGGCCTGGGGAATGACATACGGCTACACCTTC
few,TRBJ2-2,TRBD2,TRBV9,CASSVGTSGNTGELFF,TGTGCCAGCAGCGTAGGCACTAGCGGAAACACCGGGGAGCTGTTTTTT
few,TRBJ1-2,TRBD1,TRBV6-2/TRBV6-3,CASRDTGVDGYTF,TGTGCCAGCAGAGACACAGGGGTCGATGGCTACACCTTC
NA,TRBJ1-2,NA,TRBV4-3,CASSQDTQDYGYTF,TGCGCCAGCAGCCAAGATACCCAGGACTATGGCTACACCTTC
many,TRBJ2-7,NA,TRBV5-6,CASSRTDYEQYF,TGTGCCAGCAGCCGGACAGATTACGAGCAGTACTTC
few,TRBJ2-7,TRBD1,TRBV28,CASSSWDSPYEQYF,TGTGCCAGCAGTTCGTGGGACAGCCCCTACGAGCAGTACTTC
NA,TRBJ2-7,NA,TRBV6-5,CASSYSAAAIYAYEQYF,TGTGCCAGCAGTTACTCCGCCGCAGCGATATACGCCTACGAGCAGTACTTC
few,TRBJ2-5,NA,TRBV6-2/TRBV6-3,CASTDLQTVGETQYF,TGTGCCAGCACCGACCTCCAGACAGTCGGGGAGACCCAGTACTTC
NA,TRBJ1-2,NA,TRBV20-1,CSARDMGGKPNYGYTF,TGCAGTGCTAGAGATATGGGGGGGAAACCTAACTATGGCTACACCTTC
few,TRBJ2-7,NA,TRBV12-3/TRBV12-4,CASSLARRGEQYF,TGTGCCAGCAGTTTAGCCCGCAGGGGCGAGCAGTACTTC
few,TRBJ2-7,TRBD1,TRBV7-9,CASSSSVRGRTYEQYF,TGTGCCAGCAGCTCCTCGGTCAGGGGGCGAACCTACGAGCAGTACTTC
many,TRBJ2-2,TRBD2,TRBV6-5,CASSFRGLPNTGELFF,TGTGCCAGCAGTTTCCGGGGACTACCGAACACCGGGGAGCTGTTTTTT
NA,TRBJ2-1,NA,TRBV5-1,CASRPFEGPSYNEQFF,TGCGCCAGCAGACCCTTTGAGGGACCTTCCTACAATGAGCAGTTCTTC
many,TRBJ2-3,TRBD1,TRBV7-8,CASSLAGTGGFTDTQYF,TGTGCCAGCAGCTTAGCCGGGACAGGGGGTTTTACAGATACGCAGTATTTT
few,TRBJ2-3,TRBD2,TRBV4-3,CASSQDRRRGGHTDTQYF,TGCGCCAGCAGCCAAGATCGACGGCGGGGGGGCCACACAGATACGCAGTATTTT
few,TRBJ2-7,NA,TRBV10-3,CAISDIRGTSYEQYF,TGTGCCATCAGTGATATCAGGGGCACATCCTACGAGCAGTACTTC
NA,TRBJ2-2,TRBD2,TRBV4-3,CASSQAGLAGPNTGELFF,TGCGCCAGCAGCCAGGCCGGACTAGCGGGACCAAACACCGGGGAGCTGTTTTTT
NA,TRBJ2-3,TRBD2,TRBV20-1,CSARDERGGGDTQYF,TGCAGTGCTAGAGATGAACGGGGGGGAGGGGATACGCAGTATTTT